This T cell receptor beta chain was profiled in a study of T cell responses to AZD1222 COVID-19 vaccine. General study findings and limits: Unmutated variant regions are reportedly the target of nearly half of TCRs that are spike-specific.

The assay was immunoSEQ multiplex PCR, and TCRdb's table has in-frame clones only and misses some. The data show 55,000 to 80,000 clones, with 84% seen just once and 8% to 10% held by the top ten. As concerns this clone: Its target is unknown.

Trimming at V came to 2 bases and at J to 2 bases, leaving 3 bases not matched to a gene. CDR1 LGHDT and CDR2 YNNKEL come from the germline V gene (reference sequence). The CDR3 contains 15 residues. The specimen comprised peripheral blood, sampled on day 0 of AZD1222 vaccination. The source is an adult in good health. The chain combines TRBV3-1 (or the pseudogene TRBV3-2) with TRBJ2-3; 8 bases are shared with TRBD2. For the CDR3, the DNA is TGTGCCAGCAGCCAACCCGGGGGGGTCACAGATACGCAGTATTTT. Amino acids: CASSQPGGVTDTQYF.